This paragraph covers one T cell receptor beta chain sequence. The CDR3 is 17 amino acids. V shed 2 bases, J shed 0 bases, and the junction held 4 bases outside the gene matches. CDR1 SGHTS and CDR2 YDEGEE come from the germline V gene. This record comes from a study of blood T cell repertoires in COVID-19. The method was immunoSEQ multiplex PCR; TCRdb's version includes in-frame clones alone and lacks a portion of them. The repertoire holds 330,000 or so clones, with about 89% as singletons. The chain couples TRBV5-8 to TRBJ2-7; 14 nucleotides line up with TRBD2. The sample consisted of PBMCs or T cells enriched from blood (not recorded which). The receptor's source is a man between 35 and 55 years old in a cohort exposed to, infected with or recovered from COVID-19 (not recorded which). In DNA form, the CDR3 reads TGTGCCAGCAGCTTTTCAGGGACTAGCGGGAGCTCCTACGAGCAGTACTTC. Translated, it gives CASSFSGTSGSSYEQYF.